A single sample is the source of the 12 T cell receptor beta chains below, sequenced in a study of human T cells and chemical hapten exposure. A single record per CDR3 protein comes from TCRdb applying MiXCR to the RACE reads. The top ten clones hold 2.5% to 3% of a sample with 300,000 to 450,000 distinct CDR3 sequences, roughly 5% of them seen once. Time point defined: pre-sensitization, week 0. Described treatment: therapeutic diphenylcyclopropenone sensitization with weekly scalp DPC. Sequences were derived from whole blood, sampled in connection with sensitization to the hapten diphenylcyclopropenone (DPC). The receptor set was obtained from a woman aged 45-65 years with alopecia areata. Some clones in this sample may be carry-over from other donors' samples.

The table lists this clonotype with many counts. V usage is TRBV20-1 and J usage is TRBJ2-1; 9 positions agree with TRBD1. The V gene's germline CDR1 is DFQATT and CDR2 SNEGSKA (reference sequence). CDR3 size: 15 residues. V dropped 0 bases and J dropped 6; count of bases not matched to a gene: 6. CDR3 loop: CSAREQGADVNEQFF. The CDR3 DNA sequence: TGCAGTGCTAGAGAACAGGGGGCTGATGTCAATGAGCAGTTCTTC.

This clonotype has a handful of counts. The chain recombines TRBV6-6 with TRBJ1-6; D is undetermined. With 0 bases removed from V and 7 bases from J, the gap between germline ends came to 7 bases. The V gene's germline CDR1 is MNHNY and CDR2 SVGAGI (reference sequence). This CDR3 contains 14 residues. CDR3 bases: TGTGCCAGCAGTTACTCGCGCGTAAATTCACCCCTCCACTTT. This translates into CASSYSRVNSPLHF.

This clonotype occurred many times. The CDR3, as DNA: TGTGCCAGCAGTTACGGAGATTCCGGGGCCAACGTCCTGACTTTC. This encodes CASSYGDSGANVLTF. The chain recombines TRBV6-6 with TRBJ2-6, with no clear D. Trimming left V 2 bases short and J 4 bases short, with 9 bases between. The CDR3 covers 15 residues. From germline, CDR1 is MNHNY and CDR2 SVGAGI (reference sequence).

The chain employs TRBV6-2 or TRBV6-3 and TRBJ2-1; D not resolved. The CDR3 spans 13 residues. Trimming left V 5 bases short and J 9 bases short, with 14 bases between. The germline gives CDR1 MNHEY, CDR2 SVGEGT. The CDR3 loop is CASSRARGSEQFF. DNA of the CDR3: TGTGCCAGCAGTCGGGCCCGAGGTAGTGAGCAGTTCTTC.

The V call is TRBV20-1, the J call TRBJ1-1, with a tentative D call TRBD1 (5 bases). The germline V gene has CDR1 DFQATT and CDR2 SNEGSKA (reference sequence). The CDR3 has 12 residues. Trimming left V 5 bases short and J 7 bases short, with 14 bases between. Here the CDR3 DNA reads TGCAGTGCTTGGGGGGGGTTGGTTGAAGCTTTCTTT. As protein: CSAWGGLVEAFF.

Here the CDR3 DNA reads TGTGCCAGCAGCCACCCGGGACAGGGGCCCTACGAGCAGTACTTC. Amino acids: CASSHPGQGPYEQYF. The V gene is TRBV11-2, the J gene TRBJ2-7; 10 nucleotides align to TRBD1. The CDR3 contains 15 residues. Germline V gives CDR1 SGHAT, CDR2 FQNNGV. V trimming: 5 bases; J trimming: 2 bases; junction bases outside the gene matches: 6.

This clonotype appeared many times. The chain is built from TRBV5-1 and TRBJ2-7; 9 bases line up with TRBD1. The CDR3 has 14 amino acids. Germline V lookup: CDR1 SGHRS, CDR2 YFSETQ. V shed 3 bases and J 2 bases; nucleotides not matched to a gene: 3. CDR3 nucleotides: TGCGCCAGCAGCTGGGGACAGGGACCCTACGAGCAGTACTTC. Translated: CASSWGQGPYEQYF.

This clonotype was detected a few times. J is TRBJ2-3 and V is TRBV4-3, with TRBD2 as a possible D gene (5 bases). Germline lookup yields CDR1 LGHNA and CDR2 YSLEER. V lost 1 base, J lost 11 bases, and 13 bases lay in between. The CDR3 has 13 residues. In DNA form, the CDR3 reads TGCGCCAGCAGCCAAGTCCCCTGGACTGGGCAGTATTTT. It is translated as CASSQVPWTGQYF.

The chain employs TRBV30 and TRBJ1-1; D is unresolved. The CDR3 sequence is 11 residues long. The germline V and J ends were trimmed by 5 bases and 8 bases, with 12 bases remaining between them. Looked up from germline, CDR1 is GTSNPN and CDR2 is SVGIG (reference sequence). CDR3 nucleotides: TGTGCCTGGGCCCTGGGCAGGGAAGCTTTCTTT. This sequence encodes CAWALGREAFF.

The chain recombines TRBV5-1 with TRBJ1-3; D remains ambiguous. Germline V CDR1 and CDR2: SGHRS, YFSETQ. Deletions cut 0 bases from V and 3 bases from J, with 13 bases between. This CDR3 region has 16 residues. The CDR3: CASSLAGLSLGNTIYF. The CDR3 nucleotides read TGCGCCAGCAGCTTGGCCGGCCTTTCCCTTGGAAACACCATATATTTT.

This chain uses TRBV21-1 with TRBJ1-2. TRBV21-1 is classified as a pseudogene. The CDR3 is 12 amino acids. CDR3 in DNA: TGTGCCAGCAAGGGAAGAGGCCATGGCTACACCTTC. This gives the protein CASKGRGHGYTF.

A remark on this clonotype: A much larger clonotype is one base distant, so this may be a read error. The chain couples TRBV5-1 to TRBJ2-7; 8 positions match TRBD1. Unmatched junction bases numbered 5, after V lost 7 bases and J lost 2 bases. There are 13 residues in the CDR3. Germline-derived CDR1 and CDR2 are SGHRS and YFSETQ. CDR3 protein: CASRTDRAYEQYF. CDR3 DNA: TGCGCCAGCCGCACGGACAGGGCCTACGAGCAGTACTTC.